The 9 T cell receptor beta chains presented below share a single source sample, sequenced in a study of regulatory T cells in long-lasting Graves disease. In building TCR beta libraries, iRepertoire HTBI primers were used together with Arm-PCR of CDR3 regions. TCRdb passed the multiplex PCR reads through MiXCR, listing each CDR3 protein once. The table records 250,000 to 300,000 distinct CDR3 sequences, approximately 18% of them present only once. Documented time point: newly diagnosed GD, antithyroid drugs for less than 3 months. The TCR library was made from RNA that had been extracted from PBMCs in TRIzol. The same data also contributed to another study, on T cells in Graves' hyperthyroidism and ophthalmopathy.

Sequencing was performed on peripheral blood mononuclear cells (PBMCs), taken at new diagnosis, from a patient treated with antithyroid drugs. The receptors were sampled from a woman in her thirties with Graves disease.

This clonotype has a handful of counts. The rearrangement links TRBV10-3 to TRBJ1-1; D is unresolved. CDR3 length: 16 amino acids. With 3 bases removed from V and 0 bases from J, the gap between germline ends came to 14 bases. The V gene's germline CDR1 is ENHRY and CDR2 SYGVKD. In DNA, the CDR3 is TGTGCCATCAGTGAACTACAGATAAAGCTGAACACTGAAGCTTTCTTT. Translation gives CAISELQIKLNTEAFF.

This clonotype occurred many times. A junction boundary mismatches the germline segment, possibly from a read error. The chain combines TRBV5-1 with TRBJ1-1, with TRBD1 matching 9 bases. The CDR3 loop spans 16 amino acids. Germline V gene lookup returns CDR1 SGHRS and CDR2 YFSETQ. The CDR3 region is CASSLERDRVNTEAFF. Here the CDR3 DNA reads TGTGCCAGCAGCTTAGAAAGGGACAGGGTTAACACTGAAGCTTTCTTT.

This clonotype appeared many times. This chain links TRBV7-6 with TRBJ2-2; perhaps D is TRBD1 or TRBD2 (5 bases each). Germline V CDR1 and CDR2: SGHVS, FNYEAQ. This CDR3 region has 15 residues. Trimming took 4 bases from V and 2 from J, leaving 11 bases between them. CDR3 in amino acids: CASSSIRDNTGELFF. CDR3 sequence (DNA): TGTGCCAGCAGCTCAATACGGGACAACACCGGGGAGCTGTTTTTT.

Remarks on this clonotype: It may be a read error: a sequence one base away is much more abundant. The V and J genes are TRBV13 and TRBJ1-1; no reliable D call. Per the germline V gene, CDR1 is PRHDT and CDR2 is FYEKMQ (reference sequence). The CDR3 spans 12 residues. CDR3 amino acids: CACSLISGEAFF. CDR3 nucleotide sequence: TGTGCCTGCAGCTTAATATCTGGTGAAGCTTTCTTT.

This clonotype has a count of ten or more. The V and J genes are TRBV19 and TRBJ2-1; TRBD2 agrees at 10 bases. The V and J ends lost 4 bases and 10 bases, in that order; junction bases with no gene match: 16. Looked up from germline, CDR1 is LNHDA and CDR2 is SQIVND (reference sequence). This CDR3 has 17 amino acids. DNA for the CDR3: TGTGCCAGTAGTACCGCTAGGACTAGCGGTCGGGGGTACGAGCAGTTCTTC. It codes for CASSTARTSGRGYEQFF.

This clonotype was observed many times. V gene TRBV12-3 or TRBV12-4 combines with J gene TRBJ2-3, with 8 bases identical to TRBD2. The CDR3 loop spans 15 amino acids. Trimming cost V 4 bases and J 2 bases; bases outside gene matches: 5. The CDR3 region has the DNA TGTGCCAGCAGTTCAGCGGGGGCCTACACAGATACGCAGTATTTT. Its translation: CASSSAGAYTDTQYF.

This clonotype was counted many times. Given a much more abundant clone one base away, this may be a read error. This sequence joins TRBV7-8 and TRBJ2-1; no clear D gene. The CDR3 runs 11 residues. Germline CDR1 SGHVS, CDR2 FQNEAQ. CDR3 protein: CAGSYYNEQFF. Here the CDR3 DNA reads TGTGCCGGCAGTTACTACAATGAGCAGTTCTTC.

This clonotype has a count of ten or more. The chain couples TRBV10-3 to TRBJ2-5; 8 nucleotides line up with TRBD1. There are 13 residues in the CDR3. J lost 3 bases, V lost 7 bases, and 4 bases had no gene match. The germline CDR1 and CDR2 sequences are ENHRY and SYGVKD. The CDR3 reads CAINDRGEETQYF. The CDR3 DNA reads TGTGCCATCAACGACAGGGGCGAAGAGACCCAGTACTTC.

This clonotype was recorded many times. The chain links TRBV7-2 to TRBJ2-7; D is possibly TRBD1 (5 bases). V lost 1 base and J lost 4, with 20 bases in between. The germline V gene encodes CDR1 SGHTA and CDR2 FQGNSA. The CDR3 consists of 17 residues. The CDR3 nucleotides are TGTGCCAGCAGCTTAGAGCGTGGCAGGGCAAGGCTTTACGAGCAGTACTTC. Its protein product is CASSLERGRARLYEQYF. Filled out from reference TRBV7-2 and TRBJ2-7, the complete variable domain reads GAGVSQSPSNKVTEKGKDVELRCDPISGHTALYWYRQSLGQGLEFLIYFQGNSAPDKSGLPSDRFSAERTGGSVSTLTIQRTQQEDSAVYLCASSLERGRARLYEQYFGPGTRLTVT.